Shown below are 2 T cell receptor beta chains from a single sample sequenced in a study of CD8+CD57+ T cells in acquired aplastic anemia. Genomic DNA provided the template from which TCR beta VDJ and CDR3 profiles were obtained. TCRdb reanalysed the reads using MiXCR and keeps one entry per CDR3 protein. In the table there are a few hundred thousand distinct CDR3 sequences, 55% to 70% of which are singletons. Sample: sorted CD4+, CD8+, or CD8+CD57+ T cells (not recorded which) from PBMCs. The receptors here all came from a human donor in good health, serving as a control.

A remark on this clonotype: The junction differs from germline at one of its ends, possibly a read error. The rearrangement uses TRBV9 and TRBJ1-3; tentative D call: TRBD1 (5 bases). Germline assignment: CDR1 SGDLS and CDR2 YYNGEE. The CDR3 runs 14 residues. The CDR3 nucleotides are TGTGCCAGCGGCGGGGCCCCGAGCAGAAACAGCATATATTTT. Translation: CASGGAPSRNSIYF.

The CDR3 protein is CSALGGAGELFF. DNA for the CDR3: TGCAGTGCCCTGGGGGGGGCCGGGGAGCTGTTTTTT. This sequence joins TRBV20-1 and TRBJ2-2, with 7 positions matching TRBD2. Germline CDR1 DFQATT, CDR2 SNEGSKA (reference sequence). Unmatched junction bases numbered 4, after V lost 6 bases and J lost 6 bases. CDR3 length equals 12 residues.